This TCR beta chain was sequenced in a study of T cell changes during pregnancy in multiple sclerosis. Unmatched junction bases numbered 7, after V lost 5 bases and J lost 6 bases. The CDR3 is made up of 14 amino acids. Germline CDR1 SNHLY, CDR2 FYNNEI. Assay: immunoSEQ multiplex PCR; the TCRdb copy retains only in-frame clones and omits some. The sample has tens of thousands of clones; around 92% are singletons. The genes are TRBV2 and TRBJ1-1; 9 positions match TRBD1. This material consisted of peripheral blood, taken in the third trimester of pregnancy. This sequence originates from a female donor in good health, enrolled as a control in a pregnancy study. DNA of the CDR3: TGTGCCAGCAGTTGGGGGACAGGGATTGCTGAAGCTTTCTTT. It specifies CASSWGTGIAEAFF. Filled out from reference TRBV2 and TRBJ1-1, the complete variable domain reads EPEVTQTPSHQVTQMGQEVILRCVPISNHLYFYWYRQILGQKVEFLVSFYNNEISEKSEIFDDQFSVERPDGSNFTLKIRSTKLEDSAMYFCASSWGTGIAEAFFGQGTRLTVV.